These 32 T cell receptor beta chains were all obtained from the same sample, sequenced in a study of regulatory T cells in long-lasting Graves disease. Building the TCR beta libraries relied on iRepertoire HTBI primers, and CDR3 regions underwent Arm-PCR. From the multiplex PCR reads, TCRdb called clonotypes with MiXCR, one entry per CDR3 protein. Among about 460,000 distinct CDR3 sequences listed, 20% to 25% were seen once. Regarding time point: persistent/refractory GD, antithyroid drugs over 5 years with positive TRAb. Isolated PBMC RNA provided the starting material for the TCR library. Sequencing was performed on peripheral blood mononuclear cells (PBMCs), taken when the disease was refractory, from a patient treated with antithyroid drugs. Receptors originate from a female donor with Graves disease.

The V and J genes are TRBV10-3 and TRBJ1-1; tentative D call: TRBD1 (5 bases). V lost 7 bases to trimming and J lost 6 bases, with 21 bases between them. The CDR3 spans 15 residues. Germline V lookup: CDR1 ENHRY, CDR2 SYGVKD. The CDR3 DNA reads TGTGCCATCACTAACACCGGGGCTGTCGGCTCTGAAGCTTTCTTT. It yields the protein CAITNTGAVGSEAFF.

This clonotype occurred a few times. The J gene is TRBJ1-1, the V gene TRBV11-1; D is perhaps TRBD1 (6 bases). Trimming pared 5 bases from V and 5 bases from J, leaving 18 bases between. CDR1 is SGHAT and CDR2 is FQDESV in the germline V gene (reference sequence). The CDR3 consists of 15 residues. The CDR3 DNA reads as TGTGCCAGCAGCCAAAACAGGGTTAGTTTAACTGAAGCTTTCTTT. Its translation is CASSQNRVSLTEAFF.

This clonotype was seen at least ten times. The CDR3: CASSQGYSSYEQYF. The CDR3 DNA reads TGTGCCAGCAGCCAAGGTTACTCTTCCTACGAGCAGTACTTC. The chain is built from TRBV3-1 and TRBJ2-7; D is undetermined. CDR1 LGHDT and CDR2 YNNKEL come from the germline V gene (reference sequence). The V end lost 1 base, the J end lost 1 base, and 8 bases lay between the germline ends. This CDR3 comprises 14 residues.

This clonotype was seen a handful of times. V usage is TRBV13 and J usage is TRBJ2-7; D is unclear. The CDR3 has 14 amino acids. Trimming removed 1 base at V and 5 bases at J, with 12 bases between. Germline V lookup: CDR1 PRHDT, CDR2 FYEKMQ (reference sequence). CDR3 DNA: TGTGCCAGCAGCTTAGAGGGTGGAGCGCACGAGCAGTACTTC. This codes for CASSLEGGAHEQYF.

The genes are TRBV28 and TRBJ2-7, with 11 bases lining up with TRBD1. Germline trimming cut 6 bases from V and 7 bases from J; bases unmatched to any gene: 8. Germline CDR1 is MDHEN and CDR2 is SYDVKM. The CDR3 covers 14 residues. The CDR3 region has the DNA TGTGCCAGCAGGATGGGACAGGGGGTGCGAGAGCAGTACTTC. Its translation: CASRMGQGVREQYF.

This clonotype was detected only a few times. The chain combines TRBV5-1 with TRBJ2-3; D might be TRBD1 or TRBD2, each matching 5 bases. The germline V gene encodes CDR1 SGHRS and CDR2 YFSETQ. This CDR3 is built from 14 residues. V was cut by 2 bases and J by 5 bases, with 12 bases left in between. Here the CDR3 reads CASSLSGRLDTQYF. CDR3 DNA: TGCGCCAGCAGCTTATCGGGACGATTAGATACGCAGTATTTT.

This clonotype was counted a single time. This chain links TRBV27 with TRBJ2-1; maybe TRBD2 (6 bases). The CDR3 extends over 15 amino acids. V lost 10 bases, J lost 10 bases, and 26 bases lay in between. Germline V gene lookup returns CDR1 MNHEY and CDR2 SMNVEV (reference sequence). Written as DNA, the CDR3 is TGTGCCATCTGGGCCGGGACTCCAGGGACCCACGAGCAGTTCTTC. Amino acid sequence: CAIWAGTPGTHEQFF.

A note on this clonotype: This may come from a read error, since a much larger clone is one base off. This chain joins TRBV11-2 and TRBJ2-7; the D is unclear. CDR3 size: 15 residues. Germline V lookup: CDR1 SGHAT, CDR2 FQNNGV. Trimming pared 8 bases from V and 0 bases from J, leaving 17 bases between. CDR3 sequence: CASATGLISSYEQYF. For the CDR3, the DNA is TGTGCCAGCGCCACCGGGTTGATCAGCTCCTACGAGCAGTACTTC.

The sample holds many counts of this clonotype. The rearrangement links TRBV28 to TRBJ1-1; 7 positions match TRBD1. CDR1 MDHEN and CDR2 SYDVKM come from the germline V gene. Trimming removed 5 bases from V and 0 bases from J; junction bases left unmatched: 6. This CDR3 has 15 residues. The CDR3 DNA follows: TGTGCCAGCAGTCCCAGGGGGACCATGAACACTGAAGCTTTCTTT. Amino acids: CASSPRGTMNTEAFF.

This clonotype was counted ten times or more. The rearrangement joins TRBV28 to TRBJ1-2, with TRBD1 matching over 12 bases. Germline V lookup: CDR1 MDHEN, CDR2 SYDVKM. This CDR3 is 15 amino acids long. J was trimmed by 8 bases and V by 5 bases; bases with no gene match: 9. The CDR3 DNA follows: TGTGCCAGCAGTAATCCGGGACAGGGGGCACGAGGCTACACCTTC. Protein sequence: CASSNPGQGARGYTF.

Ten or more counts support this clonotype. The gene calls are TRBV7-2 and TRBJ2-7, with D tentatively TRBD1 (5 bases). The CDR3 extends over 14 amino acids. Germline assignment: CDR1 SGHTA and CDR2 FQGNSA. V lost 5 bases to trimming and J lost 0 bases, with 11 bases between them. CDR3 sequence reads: CASSPTASSYEQYF. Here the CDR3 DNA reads TGTGCCAGCAGCCCGACAGCTTCCTCCTACGAGCAGTACTTC.

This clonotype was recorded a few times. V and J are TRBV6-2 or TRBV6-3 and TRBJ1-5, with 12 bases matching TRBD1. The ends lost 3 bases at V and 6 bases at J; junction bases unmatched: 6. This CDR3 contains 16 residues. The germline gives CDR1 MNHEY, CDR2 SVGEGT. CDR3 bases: TGTGCCAGCAGTTATCTCGGGACAGGGGGCCCTCAGCCCCAGCATTTT. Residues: CASSYLGTGGPQPQHF.

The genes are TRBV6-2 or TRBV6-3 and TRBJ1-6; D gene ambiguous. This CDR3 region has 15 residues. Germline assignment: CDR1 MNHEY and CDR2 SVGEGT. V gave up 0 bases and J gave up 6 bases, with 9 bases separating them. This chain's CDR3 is CASSYSTPANSPLHF. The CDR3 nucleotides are TGTGCCAGCAGTTACTCGACGCCAGCTAATTCACCCCTCCACTTT.

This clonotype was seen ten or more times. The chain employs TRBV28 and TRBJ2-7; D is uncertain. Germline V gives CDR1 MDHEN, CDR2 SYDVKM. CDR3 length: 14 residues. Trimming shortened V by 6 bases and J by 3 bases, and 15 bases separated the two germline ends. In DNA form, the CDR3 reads TGTGCCAGCAGAGCCTCCATAACCATCTACGAGCAGTACTTC. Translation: CASRASITIYEQYF.

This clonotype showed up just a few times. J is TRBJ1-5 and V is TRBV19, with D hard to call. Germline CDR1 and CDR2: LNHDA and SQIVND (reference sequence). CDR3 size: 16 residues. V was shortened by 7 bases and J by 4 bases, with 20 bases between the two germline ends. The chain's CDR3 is CASNYPRARGNQPQHF. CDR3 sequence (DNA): TGTGCCAGTAACTACCCTCGGGCCCGGGGAAATCAGCCCCAGCATTTT.

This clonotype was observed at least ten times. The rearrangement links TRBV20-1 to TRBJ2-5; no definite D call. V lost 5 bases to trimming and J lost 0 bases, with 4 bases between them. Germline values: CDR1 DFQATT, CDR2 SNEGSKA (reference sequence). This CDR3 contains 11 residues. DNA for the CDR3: TGCAGTGCTCAGGACCAAGAGACCCAGTACTTC. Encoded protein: CSAQDQETQYF.

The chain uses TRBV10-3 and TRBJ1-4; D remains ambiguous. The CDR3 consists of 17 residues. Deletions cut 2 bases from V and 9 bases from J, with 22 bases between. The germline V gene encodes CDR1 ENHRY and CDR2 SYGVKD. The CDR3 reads CAISERMLDLTEKKLFF. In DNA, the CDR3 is TGTGCCATCAGTGAGAGGATGCTTGATTTAACCGAAAAAAAACTGTTTTTT.

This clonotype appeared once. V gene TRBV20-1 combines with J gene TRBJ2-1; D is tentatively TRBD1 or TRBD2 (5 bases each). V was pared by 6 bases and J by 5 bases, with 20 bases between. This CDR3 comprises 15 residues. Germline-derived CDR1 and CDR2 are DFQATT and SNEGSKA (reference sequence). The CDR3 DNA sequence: TGCAGTGCCCCTGGGGGAGTTAGTTTAAACAATGAGCAGTTCTTC. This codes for CSAPGGVSLNNEQFF.

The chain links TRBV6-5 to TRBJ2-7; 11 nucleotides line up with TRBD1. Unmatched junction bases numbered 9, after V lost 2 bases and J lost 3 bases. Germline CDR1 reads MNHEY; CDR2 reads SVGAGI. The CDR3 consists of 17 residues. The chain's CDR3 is CASSYQSPGQGVYEQYF. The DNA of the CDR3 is TGTGCCAGCAGTTACCAATCCCCGGGACAGGGGGTCTACGAGCAGTACTTC.

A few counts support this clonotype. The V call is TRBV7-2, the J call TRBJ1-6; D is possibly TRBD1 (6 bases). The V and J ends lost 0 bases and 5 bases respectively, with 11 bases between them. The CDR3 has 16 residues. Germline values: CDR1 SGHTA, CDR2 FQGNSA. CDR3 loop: CASSLAPGQDNSPLHF. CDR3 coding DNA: TGTGCCAGCAGCTTAGCCCCGGGACAAGATAATTCACCCCTCCACTTT.

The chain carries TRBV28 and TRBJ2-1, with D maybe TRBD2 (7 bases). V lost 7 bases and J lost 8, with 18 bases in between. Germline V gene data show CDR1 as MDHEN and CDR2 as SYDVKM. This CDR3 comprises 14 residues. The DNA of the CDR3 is TGTGCCAGCAAGGTCGGGGGGCAATCTCATGAGCAGTTCTTC. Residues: CASKVGGQSHEQFF.

CDR3 in amino acids: CAWSTLPEKLFF. Here the CDR3 DNA reads TGTGCCTGGAGTACCCTCCCCGAAAAACTGTTTTTT. The rearrangement links TRBV30 to TRBJ1-4; D call uncertain. The CDR3 totals 12 residues. With 2 bases removed from V and 8 bases from J, the gap between germline ends came to 9 bases. CDR1 is GTSNPN and CDR2 is SVGIG in the germline V gene (reference sequence).

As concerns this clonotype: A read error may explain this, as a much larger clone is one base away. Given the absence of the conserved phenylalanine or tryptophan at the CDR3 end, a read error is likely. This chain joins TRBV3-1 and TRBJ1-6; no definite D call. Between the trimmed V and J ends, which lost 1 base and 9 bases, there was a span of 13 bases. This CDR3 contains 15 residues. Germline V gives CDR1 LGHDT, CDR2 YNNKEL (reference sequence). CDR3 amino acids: CASSQGGLVGSPLHL. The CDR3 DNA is TGTGCCAGCAGCCAAGGAGGACTGGTGGGTTCACCCCTCCACCTT.

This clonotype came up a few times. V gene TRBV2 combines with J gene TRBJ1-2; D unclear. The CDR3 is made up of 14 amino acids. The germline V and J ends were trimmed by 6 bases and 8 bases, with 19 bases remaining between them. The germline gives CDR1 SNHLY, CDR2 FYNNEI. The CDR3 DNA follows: TGTGCCAGCAGCCAAGCTTCCGGGAGCATCGGCTACACCTTC. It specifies CASSQASGSIGYTF.

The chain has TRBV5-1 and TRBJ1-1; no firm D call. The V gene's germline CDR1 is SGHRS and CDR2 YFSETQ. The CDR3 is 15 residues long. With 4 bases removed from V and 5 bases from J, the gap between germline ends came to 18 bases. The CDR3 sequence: CASSPRLRLETEAFF. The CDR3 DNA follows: TGCGCCAGCAGCCCCCGGCTTAGGTTGGAGACTGAAGCTTTCTTT.

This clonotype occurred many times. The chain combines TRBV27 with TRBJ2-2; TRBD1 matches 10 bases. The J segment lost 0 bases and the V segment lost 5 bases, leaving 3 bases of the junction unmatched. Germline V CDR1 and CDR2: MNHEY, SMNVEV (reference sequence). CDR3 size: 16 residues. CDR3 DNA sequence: TGTGCCAGCAGTCTGACAGGGGGCTCGAACACCGGGGAGCTGTTTTTT. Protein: CASSLTGGSNTGELFF.

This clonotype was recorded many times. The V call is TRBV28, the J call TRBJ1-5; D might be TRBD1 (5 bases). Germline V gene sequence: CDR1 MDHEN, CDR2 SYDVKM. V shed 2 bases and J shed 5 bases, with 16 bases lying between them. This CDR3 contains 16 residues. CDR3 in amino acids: CASSLAYGTDDQPQHF. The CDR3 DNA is TGTGCCAGCAGTTTAGCATATGGGACGGACGATCAGCCCCAGCATTTT.

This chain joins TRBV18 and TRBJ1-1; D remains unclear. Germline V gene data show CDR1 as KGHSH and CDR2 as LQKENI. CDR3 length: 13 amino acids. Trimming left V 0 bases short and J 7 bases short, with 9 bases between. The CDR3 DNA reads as TGTGCCAGCTCACCACCGACCACGCGTGAAGCTTTCTTT. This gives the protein CASSPPTTREAFF. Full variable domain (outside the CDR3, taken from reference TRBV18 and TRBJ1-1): NAGVMQNPRHLVRRRGQEARLRCSPMKGHSHVYWYRQLPEEGLKFMVYLQKENIIDESGMPKERFSAEFPKEGPSILRIQQVVRGDSAAYFCASSPPTTREAFFGQGTRLTVV.

The CDR3 coding sequence is TGCAGCGTTGAGGGGCGGGGGCGACCCTACGAGCAGTACTTC. Protein product: CSVEGRGRPYEQYF. The chain links TRBV29-1 to TRBJ2-7; tentative D call: TRBD2 (7 bases). The CDR3 extends over 14 amino acids. Germline CDR1 SQVTM, CDR2 ANQGSEA. V shed 3 bases and J shed 2 bases, with 14 bases lying between them.

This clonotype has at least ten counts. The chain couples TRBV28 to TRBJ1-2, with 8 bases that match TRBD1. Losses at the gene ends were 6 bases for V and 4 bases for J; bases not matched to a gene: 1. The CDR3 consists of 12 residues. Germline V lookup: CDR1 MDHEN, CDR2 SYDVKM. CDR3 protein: CASSTGGYGYTF. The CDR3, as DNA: TGTGCCAGCAGCACAGGGGGCTATGGCTACACCTTC.

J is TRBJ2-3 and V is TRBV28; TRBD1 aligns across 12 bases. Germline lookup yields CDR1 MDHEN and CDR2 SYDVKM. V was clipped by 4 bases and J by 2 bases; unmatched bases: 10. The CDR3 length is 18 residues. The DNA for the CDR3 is TGTGCCAGCAGTTCCCACGGGACAGGGGGCAGACCCACAGATACGCAGTATTTT. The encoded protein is CASSSHGTGGRPTDTQYF.

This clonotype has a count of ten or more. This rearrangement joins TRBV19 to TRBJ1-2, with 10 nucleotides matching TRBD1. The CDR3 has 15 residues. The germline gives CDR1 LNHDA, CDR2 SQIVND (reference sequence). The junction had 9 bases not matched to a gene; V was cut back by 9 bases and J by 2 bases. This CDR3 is CASSPRTGGNYGYTF. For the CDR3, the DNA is TGTGCCAGCAGTCCTCGGACAGGGGGGAACTATGGCTACACCTTC.